This TCR beta chain comes out of a study of glioma-infiltrating T cells. Study conclusions and caveats: Tissue and blood shared very few CDR3 sequences. Above-expected tissue-blood divergence occurred in all gliomas, most in low-grade ones.

Germline V gene sequence: CDR1 DFQATT, CDR2 SNEGSKA (reference sequence). The CDR3 sequence is 13 residues long. Trimming shortened V by 7 bases and J by 2 bases, and 14 bases separated the two germline ends. TCR alpha and beta CDR3 regions were amplified from RNA using iRepertoire nested multiplex PCR. A single record per CDR3 protein comes from TCRdb applying MiXCR to the multiplex PCR reads. There are 44,000 or so distinct CDR3 sequences in the sample; around 22% occur only once, and less than 7% lies in the top ten. This clonotype came up many times. Its antigen is as yet unknown. The TCR sequence derives from a human donor with low-grade glioma or glioblastoma, undergoing nonglioma brain surgery, or in good health (not recorded which). Sequencing used glioma tissue, nonneoplastic brain tissue, or PBMCs (not recorded which). This chain uses TRBV20-1 with TRBJ1-1; D is possibly TRBD1 (6 bases). The CDR3 coding sequence is TGCAGTGTTGACGGGACACTCAACACTGAAGCTTTCTTT. Translated, it gives CSVDGTLNTEAFF.